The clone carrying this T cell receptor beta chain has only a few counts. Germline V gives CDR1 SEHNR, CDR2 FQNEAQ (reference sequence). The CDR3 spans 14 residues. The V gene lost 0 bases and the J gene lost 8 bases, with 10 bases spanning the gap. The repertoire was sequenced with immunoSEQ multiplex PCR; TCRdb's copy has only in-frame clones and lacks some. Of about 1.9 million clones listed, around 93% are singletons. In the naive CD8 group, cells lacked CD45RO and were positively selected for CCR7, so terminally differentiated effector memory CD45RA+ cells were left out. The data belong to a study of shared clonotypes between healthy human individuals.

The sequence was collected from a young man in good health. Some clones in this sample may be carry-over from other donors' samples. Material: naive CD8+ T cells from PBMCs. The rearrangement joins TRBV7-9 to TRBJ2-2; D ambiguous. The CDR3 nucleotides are TGTGCCAGCAGCTTAGCGATATCCCCAGGGGAGCTGTTTTTT. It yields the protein CASSLAISPGELFF.